This T cell receptor (beta chain) was observed in a study of blood T cell repertoires in COVID-19. Background on the study: COVID-19 samples, acute and convalescent, were from the United States, Italy and Spain. The cDNA or gDNA used as material had been derived from T cells, B-cell-depleted T cells, or PBMCs.

Per the authors' pipeline: Nucleated cell counts were estimated from reference gene primer amplification. Clones were sequenced by immunoSEQ multiplex PCR, and TCRdb holds only the in-frame ones, with some missing. That table is the source of V, J and clone size, and D and trimming were worked out from the DNA. Of some 28,000 clones listed, about 85% are singletons. This clone rates as medium-sized. Between the trimmed V and J ends, which lost 1 base and 5 bases, there was a span of 9 bases. The CDR3 runs 13 residues. The germline CDR1 and CDR2 sequences are LNHDA and SQIVND (reference sequence). The TCR originated in a human donor in a cohort sampled during active COVID-19. Sequences were obtained from peripheral blood. The J gene is TRBJ2-7, the V gene TRBV19; D is perhaps TRBD2 (5 bases). The chain's CDR3 is CASSIASGDEQYF. Here the CDR3 DNA reads TGTGCCAGTAGTATAGCTTCCGGGGACGAGCAGTACTTC.